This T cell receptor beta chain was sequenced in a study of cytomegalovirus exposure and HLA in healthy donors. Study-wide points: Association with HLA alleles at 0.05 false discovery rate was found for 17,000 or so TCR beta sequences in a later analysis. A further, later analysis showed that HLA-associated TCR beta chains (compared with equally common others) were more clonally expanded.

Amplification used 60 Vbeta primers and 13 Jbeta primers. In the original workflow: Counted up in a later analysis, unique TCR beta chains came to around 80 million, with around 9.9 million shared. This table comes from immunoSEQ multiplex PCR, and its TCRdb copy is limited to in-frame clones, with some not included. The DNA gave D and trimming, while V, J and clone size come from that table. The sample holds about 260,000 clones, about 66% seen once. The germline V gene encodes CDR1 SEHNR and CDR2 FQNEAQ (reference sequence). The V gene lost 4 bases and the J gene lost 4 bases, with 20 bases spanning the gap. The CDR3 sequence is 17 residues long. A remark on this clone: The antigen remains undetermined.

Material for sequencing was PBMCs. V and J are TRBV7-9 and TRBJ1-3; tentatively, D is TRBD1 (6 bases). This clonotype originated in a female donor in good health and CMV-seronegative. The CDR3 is CASSSLSTGLAGNTIYF. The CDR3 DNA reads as TGTGCCAGCAGCTCCCTCAGTACAGGGTTGGCCGGAAACACCATATATTTT.